This paragraph covers one TCR beta chain sequence. Data came from immunoSEQ multiplex PCR; TCRdb stores just in-frame clones and leaves some out. The sample includes almost 550,000 clones, more than 75% of them seen just once. The data belong to a study of shared T cell receptors in the human thymus. V was pared by 2 bases and J by 9 bases, with 9 bases of the junction left unmatched. The CDR3 is 15 amino acids. The germline V gene has CDR1 LNHDA and CDR2 SQIVND (reference sequence). The same data also contributed to another study, on human thymus T cells.

Sequences were obtained from thymocytes. The origin of this receptor is a boy in the first two years of life with a congenital heart defect. The chain uses TRBV19 and TRBJ2-1; 8 nucleotides match TRBD1. As DNA, the CDR3 is TGTGCCAGTAGTATAATTCAGGGGGCGAGTAGTGAGCAGTTCTTC. This sequence encodes CASSIIQGASSEQFF.